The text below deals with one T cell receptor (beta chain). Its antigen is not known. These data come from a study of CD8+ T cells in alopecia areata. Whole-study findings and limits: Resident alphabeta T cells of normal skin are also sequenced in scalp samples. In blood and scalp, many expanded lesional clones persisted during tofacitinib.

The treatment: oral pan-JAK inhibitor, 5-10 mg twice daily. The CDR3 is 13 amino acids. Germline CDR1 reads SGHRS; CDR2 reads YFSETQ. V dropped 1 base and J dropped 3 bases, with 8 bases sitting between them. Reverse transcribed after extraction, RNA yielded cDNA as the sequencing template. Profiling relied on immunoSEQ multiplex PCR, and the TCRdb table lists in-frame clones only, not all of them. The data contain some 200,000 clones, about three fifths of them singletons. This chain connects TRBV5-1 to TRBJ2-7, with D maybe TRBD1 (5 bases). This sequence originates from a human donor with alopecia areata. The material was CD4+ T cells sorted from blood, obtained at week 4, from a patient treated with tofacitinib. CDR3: CASSLQGHYEQYF. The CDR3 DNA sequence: TGCGCCAGCAGCTTGCAGGGTCACTACGAGCAGTACTTC.